The source of this TCR beta chain is a study of blood T cell repertoires in COVID-19. Study at large: Donors in the United States, Italy and Spain gave samples during acute or convalescent COVID-19. Sample material is recorded as cDNA or gDNA derived from T cells, B-cell-depleted T cells, or PBMCs.

In the original workflow: Reference gene primer amplification gave estimated nucleated cell counts. The protocol was immunoSEQ multiplex PCR, while the TCRdb copy is restricted to in-frame clones and leaves out a portion. V, J and clone size reflect that table, while D and trimming were determined from the DNA. The sample consists of approximately 240,000 clones, approximately 83% of them appearing once. Germline CDR1 reads SGHTA; CDR2 reads FQGNSA. V was shortened by 5 bases and J by 7 bases, with 23 bases between the two germline ends. The CDR3 length is 16 residues. The V gene is TRBV7-2, the J gene TRBJ1-1; D perhaps matches TRBD1 (5 bases). The sample comprised peripheral blood. This TCR was recovered from a woman aged 60-75 years with acute or convalescent COVID-19. The CDR3 reads CASSPHPARASGEAFF. The CDR3 region has the DNA TGTGCCAGCAGCCCTCACCCCGCCAGGGCCAGTGGTGAAGCTTTCTTT.